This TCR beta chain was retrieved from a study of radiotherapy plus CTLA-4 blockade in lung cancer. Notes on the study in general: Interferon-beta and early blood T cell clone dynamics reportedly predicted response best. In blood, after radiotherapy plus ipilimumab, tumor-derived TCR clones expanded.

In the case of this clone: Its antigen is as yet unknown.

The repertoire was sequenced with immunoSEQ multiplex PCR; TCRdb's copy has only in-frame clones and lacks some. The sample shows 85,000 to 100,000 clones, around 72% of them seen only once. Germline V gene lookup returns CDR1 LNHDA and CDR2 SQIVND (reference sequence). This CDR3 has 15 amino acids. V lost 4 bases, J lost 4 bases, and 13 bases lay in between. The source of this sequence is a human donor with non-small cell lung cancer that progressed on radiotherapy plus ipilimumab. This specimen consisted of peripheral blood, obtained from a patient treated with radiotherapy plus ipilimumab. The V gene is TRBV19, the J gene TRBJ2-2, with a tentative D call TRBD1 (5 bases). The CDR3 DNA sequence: TGTGCCAGTAGTACCGGCAGTAGGGGCACCGGGGAGCTGTTTTTT. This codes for CASSTGSRGTGELFF.